These T cell receptor beta chains were read from a single sample in a study of T cell changes during pregnancy in multiple sclerosis. TCRdb's table, derived via immunoSEQ multiplex PCR, lists solely in-frame clones and lacks some. Here the sample spans 65,000 to 70,000 clones, 75% to 95% being singletons. The sample here was peripheral blood, taken in the first trimester of pregnancy. Receptor source: a female donor with multiple sclerosis, enrolled in a pregnancy study. Both conserved end residues are trimmed from each CDR3. Fields, in order: V gene, clone size, D gene, CDR3 protein. A D gene is named only where the DNA matches it firmly. Some rows have no size entry. The others give once, few or many, or a class for an expanded clone.

TRBV18	-	-	ASSPRDPNTGELF
TRBV2	-	TRBD1	ASSEGGQANYGYT
TRBV28	-	-	ASSLLGGYGYT
TRBV28	-	-	ASSPRGGGDEKLF
TRBV29-1	-	TRBD1	SVTQGSSGNTIY
TRBV19	-	TRBD1	ASRSDRGANYGYT
TRBV7-9	-	TRBD2	ASSLTTSGIVPMSNEQF
TRBV29-1	-	-	SVEGASGELF
TRBV6-1	few	-	ASSPRVHYEQY
TRBV27	-	-	ASSLELSSYNEQF
TRBV7-2	-	-	ASSLAWQAVSPLH
TRBV6-6	-	TRBD1	ASNRQGTDTGELF
TRBV5-6	-	-	ASSLDGTWTEAF
TRBV4-1	few	TRBD2	ASSLGTSGTYNEQF
TRBV5-1	-	-	ASSLEPRMNTEAF
TRBV6-6	once	-	ASSYDYRDEQF
TRBV6-1	-	-	ASDLTVSTDTQY
TRBV13	-	-	ASSLTLGASGEQY
TRBV7-3	few	-	ASSLTIFEDSYGYT
TRBV2	few	TRBD1	ATNRDRGRLEAF
TRBV18	-	-	ASSPPVASNEQF
TRBV10-3	-	-	AISEGTKNTEAF
TRBV4-2	-	-	ASSPRSGSGELF
TRBV6-1	-	-	ASSPDLRNTEAF
TRBV18	-	-	ASSPPAAVFGYT
TRBV9	-	-	ASSVGRGPGELF
TRBV9	once	-	ASSVRSEYSPLH
TRBV7-8	-	TRBD2	ASSRTSGSRSSYEQY
TRBV11-3	-	-	ASSRTAEPGNTIY
TRBV11-2	once	TRBD1	ASSLAGGLSGNTIY
TRBV18	-	TRBD1	ASSRRQGGNTGELF
TRBV6-1	-	-	ASSGGLNGEQY
TRBV5-4	-	-	ASSLLSGLGGYGYT
TRBV5-8	once	-	ASSSTVDTQY
TRBV27	-	TRBD1	ASRPPDRGRREDTGELF
TRBV6-5	-	-	ASSYSRAGSGNTIY
TRBV27	-	TRBD1	ASSAGTGGEWSRKLF
TRBV7-9	-	-	ASSGQGYQPQH
TRBV4-2	-	-	ASSPSDRSLGEQY
TRBV11-2	once	TRBD1	ASSLTGTYGYT
TRBV18	-	TRBD2	ASSRTSGNEQF
TRBV27	once	-	ASSSAGSNEQF
TRBV10-3	-	-	AISDPSGGNIQY
TRBV27	-	TRBD1	ASSPLDRVTDTQY
TRBV5-1	-	-	ASSSGGFGSGNTIY
TRBV25-1	-	-	ASSVGQHEAF
TRBV30	few	-	AWNGGSDTEAF
TRBV9	-	TRBD1	ASSMGQGHTGELF
TRBV5-8	-	-	ASSLRQIQETQY
TRBV4-1	-	-	ASSQVERGSIEQY
TRBV4-2	-	-	ASSQELTVRVKNIQY